These T cell receptor beta chains were read from a single sample in a study of cytomegalovirus exposure and HLA in healthy donors. This table comes from immunoSEQ multiplex PCR, and its TCRdb copy is limited to in-frame clones, with some not included. Among 150,000 to 200,000 clones listed, 60% to 85% were seen once. The sequenced sample consisted of PBMCs. Every receptor here comes from a female donor in good health and CMV-seronegative. Each CDR3 is given with its conserved first and last residue. The D gene is left open where the match is weak. The size field is filled for only some rows; it gives once, few, many or a size class.

D,size,V,J,length,CDR3,DNA
-,-,TRBV14,TRBJ1-1,13,CASSRGTVTEAFF,TGTGCCAGCAGCCGCGGGACGGTCACTGAAGCTTTCTTT
-,-,TRBV19,TRBJ1-2,14,CASRSPGANYGYTF,TGTGCCAGTAGAAGCCCAGGGGCTAACTATGGCTACACCTTC
-,-,TRBV28,TRBJ1-5,13,CASMEGGFQPQHF,TGTGCCAGCATGGAGGGAGGGTTTCAGCCCCAGCATTTT
-,-,TRBV6-5,TRBJ2-1,15,CASSFPASSYNEQFF,TGTGCCAGCAGTTTTCCAGCGTCCTCCTACAATGAGCAGTTCTTC
-,-,TRBV28,TRBJ1-1,12,CARNFVDTEAFF,TGTGCCAGAAACTTTGTAGACACTGAAGCTTTCTTT
-,-,TRBV2,TRBJ2-4,17,CASKTGGPELAKNIQYF,TGTGCCAGCAAAACCGGGGGGCCCGAACTAGCCAAAAACATTCAGTACTTC
-,few,TRBV4-3,TRBJ1-3,15,CASSQDLRVGNTIYF,TGCGCCAGCAGCCAAGATCTCAGGGTAGGAAACACCATATATTTT
TRBD2,once,TRBV2,TRBJ2-5,16,CAINGLAGGLGETQYF,TGTGCCATCAATGGACTAGCGGGAGGGTTAGGGGAGACCCAGTACTTC
-,-,TRBV2,TRBJ2-5,14,CASTRDRLQETQYF,TGTGCCAGCACTAGAGACCGACTCCAAGAGACCCAGTACTTC
-,-,TRBV27,TRBJ1-2,14,CASSDRSSNYGYTF,TGTGCCAGCAGTGACAGGTCGTCTAACTATGGCTACACCTTC
TRBD1,-,TRBV7-9,TRBJ1-4,14,CASSLTGGNEKLFF,TGTGCCAGCAGCTTAACAGGGGGCAATGAAAAACTGTTTTTT
-,few,TRBV6-1,TRBJ2-7,13,CASSETTSYEQYF,TGTGCCAGCAGTGAAACTACCTCCTACGAGCAGTACTTC
TRBD1,-,TRBV5-1,TRBJ2-2,15,CASSTGTGRTGELFF,TGCGCCAGCAGCACAGGGACAGGGCGGACCGGGGAGCTGTTTTTT
-,-,TRBV27,TRBJ2-7,14,CASRGTRSSYEQYF,TGTGCCAGCAGAGGGACACGCAGCTCCTACGAGCAGTACTTC
-,-,TRBV2,TRBJ2-2,12,CASRQGHAELFF,TGTGCCAGCAGGCAGGGACATGCGGAGCTGTTTTTT
-,-,TRBV28,TRBJ1-5,13,CASRRSRDQPQHF,TGTGCCAGCCGTCGCTCCCGAGATCAGCCCCAGCATTTT
-,few,TRBV5-1,TRBJ1-3,14,CASSLGQGRNTIYF,TGCGCCAGCAGCTTGGGGCAGGGCCGAAACACCATATATTTT
TRBD1,-,TRBV4-1,TRBJ2-2,17,CASSQGQDTANTGELFF,TGCGCCAGCAGCCAGGGACAGGACACCGCGAACACCGGGGAGCTGTTTTTT
-,-,TRBV7-2,TRBJ1-5,14,CASSLRDSYQPQHF,TGTGCCAGCAGCTTAAGGGACTCCTATCAGCCCCAGCATTTT
TRBD2,-,TRBV9,TRBJ2-7,15,CASSVGASGGYEQYF,TGTGCCAGCAGCGTAGGAGCTAGCGGTGGTTACGAGCAGTACTTC
TRBD1,-,TRBV27,TRBJ1-5,14,CASRTGGGNQPQHF,TGTGCCAGCAGGACAGGGGGTGGCAATCAGCCCCAGCATTTT
TRBD2,-,TRBV7-3,TRBJ2-3,15,CASSSGLAGADTQYF,TGTGCCAGCAGCTCGGGACTAGCGGGCGCAGATACGCAGTATTTT
TRBD1,-,TRBV9,TRBJ1-1,15,CASSVDGQGGTEAFF,TGTGCCAGCAGCGTAGACGGACAGGGAGGAACTGAAGCTTTCTTT
-,-,TRBV13,TRBJ2-7,14,CASSIRRNAYEQYF,TGTGCCAGCAGCATCCGGAGAAACGCCTACGAGCAGTACTTC
TRBD1,-,TRBV5-6,TRBJ1-2,15,CASSLGQGPHYGYTF,TGTGCCAGCAGCTTGGGACAGGGCCCCCACTATGGCTACACCTTC
-,-,TRBV7-2,TRBJ2-4,13,CASSLVTGNIQYF,TGTGCCAGCAGCTTAGTTACTGGAAACATTCAGTACTTC
-,-,TRBV15,TRBJ1-6,14,CATSRDRGGVPLHF,TGTGCCACCAGCAGAGATCGGGGGGGGGTTCCCCTCCACTTT
TRBD1,few,TRBV6-5,TRBJ1-4,15,CASSYSGTVNEKLFF,TGTGCCAGCAGTTACTCGGGGACAGTCAATGAAAAACTGTTTTTT
TRBD2,-,TRBV7-2,TRBJ2-2,16,CASSFKAGGNTGELFF,TGTGCCAGCAGCTTCAAAGCGGGGGGAAACACCGGGGAGCTGTTTTTT
TRBD1,-,TRBV28,TRBJ1-2,14,CATLQGQHNYGYTF,TGTGCCACGTTGCAGGGACAGCATAACTATGGCTACACCTTC
TRBD2,-,TRBV5-1,TRBJ2-5,14,CASSFTGGPETQYF,TGCGCCAGCAGCTTTACGGGGGGGCCGGAGACCCAGTACTTC
TRBD1,-,TRBV7-2,TRBJ1-5,14,CASSPGQGSQPQHF,TGTGCCAGCAGCCCCGGACAGGGGAGCCAGCCCCAGCATTTT
-,few,TRBV4-3,TRBJ1-1,13,CASSQQGRTEAFF,TGCGCCAGCAGCCAGCAGGGTCGAACTGAAGCTTTCTTT
TRBD2,once,TRBV5-5,TRBJ2-7,15,CASSLVPAGDYEQYF,TGTGCCAGCAGCTTGGTTCCAGCGGGGGACTACGAGCAGTACTTC
TRBD1,once,TRBV29-1,TRBJ2-7,14,CSVEETGGIHEQYF,TGCAGCGTTGAAGAGACAGGGGGTATTCACGAGCAGTACTTC
TRBD1,-,TRBV11-3,TRBJ2-7,15,CASSFRLGQGVGQYF,TGTGCCAGCAGCTTTCGGCTGGGACAGGGGGTCGGGCAGTACTTC
-,-,TRBV7-2,TRBJ1-1,15,CASREEIHMNTEAFF,TGTGCCAGCAGGGAGGAGATACACATGAACACTGAAGCTTTCTTT
-,once,TRBV10-1,TRBJ2-7,13,CASSEQGYGEQYF,TGCGCCAGCAGTGAGCAGGGCTACGGCGAGCAGTACTTC
TRBD2,-,TRBV6-4,TRBJ2-7,13,CASSEREGYEQYF,TGCGCCAGCAGTGAACGGGAGGGCTACGAGCAGTACTTC
-,-,TRBV2,TRBJ2-7,14,CASGGGGAVKEQYF,TGTGCCAGTGGAGGAGGGGGGGCTGTCAAAGAGCAGTACTTC
-,-,TRBV10-1,TRBJ2-7,10,CASSPSPTGF,TGCGCCAGCAGTCCATCCCCCACAGGGTTC
TRBD1,-,TRBV11-2,TRBJ1-2,15,CASSGLTGGRDGYTF,TGTGCCAGCAGCGGACTAACAGGGGGCAGGGATGGCTACACCTTC
TRBD1,-,TRBV7-2,TRBJ1-2,16,CASSLAGQSETYGYTF,TGTGCCAGCAGCTTAGCGGGACAGTCCGAAACTTATGGCTACACCTTC
-,few,TRBV7-2,TRBJ1-1,14,CASSKQGMNTEAFF,TGTGCCAGCAGCAAACAGGGTATGAACACTGAAGCTTTCTTT
TRBD2,-,TRBV13,TRBJ2-3,16,CASSTSAGGYTDTQYF,TGTGCCAGCAGCACCTCGGCGGGGGGGTACACAGATACGCAGTATTTT
TRBD1,many,TRBV4-3,TRBJ1-5,15,CASSPGTGGYQPQHF,TGCGCCAGCAGCCCAGGGACAGGTGGGTATCAGCCCCAGCATTTT
-,-,TRBV2,TRBJ1-1,14,CATPLERANTEAFF,TGTGCCACCCCTTTGGAGCGGGCGAACACTGAAGCTTTCTTT
-,-,TRBV5-8,TRBJ2-3,15,CASSPVGRGPQSQYF,TGTGCCAGCAGCCCTGTTGGGCGGGGGCCCCAGTCGCAGTATTTT
-,few,TRBV5-1,TRBJ1-3,14,CASSLDISGNTIYF,TGCGCCAGCAGCTTGGACATATCTGGAAACACCATATATTTT
TRBD1,-,TRBV4-1,TRBJ1-4,16,CASSGQGRLTNEKLFF,TGCGCCAGCAGCGGACAGGGAAGACTAACTAATGAAAAACTGTTTTTT
-,-,TRBV11-2,TRBJ1-1,19,CASSTALGFTRLKNTEAFF,TGTGCCAGCAGCACCGCCCTGGGATTTACTCGACTAAAGAACACTGAAGCTTTCTTT
TRBD2,once,TRBV19,TRBJ2-1,16,CASSIEGRASGKEQFF,TGTGCCAGTAGTATAGAGGGGCGGGCTAGCGGGAAGGAGCAGTTCTTC
TRBD1,-,TRBV28,TRBJ1-4,17,CASSPGTGRFSYEKLFF,TGTGCCAGCAGTCCGGGGACAGGGAGGTTTAGTTATGAAAAACTGTTTTTT
-,-,TRBV6-1,TRBJ2-1,13,CATAPQGMSEQFF,TGTGCCACCGCACCACAGGGTATGAGTGAGCAGTTCTTC
TRBD2,-,TRBV30,TRBJ2-1,11,CAWSVEREEFF,TGTGCCTGGAGTGTAGAGCGGGAGGAGTTCTTC
-,few,TRBV29-1,TRBJ1-1,12,CSVGDPNTEAFF,TGCAGCGTTGGAGACCCTAACACTGAAGCTTTCTTT
-,-,TRBV7-2,TRBJ1-5,15,CASSFSGETIRPQHF,TGTGCCAGCAGCTTTTCCGGAGAAACAATCAGGCCCCAGCATTTT
TRBD1,once,TRBV7-2,TRBJ1-1,14,CASSLEGANTEAFF,TGTGCCAGCAGCTTAGAGGGGGCGAACACTGAAGCTTTCTTT
-,-,TRBV6-6,TRBJ1-2,15,CASSRGGSQRYGYTF,TGTGCCAGCAGTAGGGGAGGGAGTCAGAGATATGGCTACACCTTC
TRBD2,-,TRBV5-1,TRBJ2-2,15,CASSSLAGKTGELFF,TGCGCCAGCAGCTCCCTAGCGGGGAAAACCGGGGAGCTGTTTTTT